This TCR beta chain was sequenced during a study of blood T cell repertoires in COVID-19. About the research overall: Samples taken during acute and convalescent COVID-19 were collected in the United States, Italy and Spain. Sources were T cells, B-cell-depleted T cells, or PBMCs; the material itself was cDNA or gDNA.

The authors' processing: Cell counts per sample came from amplifying reference gene primers. Here immunoSEQ multiplex PCR was the method, and the copy in TCRdb shows in-frame clones only, minus some. D and trimming come from the DNA, and the V and J calls and clone size come from that table. This table has roughly 300,000 clones, 90% to 95% appearing once. Patients in Seattle were enrolled during active infection, then followed longitudinally. The TCR was taken from a woman aged 25 to 45 with COVID-19, enrolled during active disease. Sequenced material: peripheral blood.

CDR3 sequence: CASSPYVGTENTEAFF. DNA for the CDR3: TGTGCCAGCTCACCATATGTAGGGACAGAGAACACTGAAGCTTTCTTT. The V call is TRBV18, the J call TRBJ1-1, with 7 bases that match TRBD1. Germline values: CDR1 KGHSH, CDR2 LQKENI. V lost 2 bases to trimming and J lost 1 base; unmatched junction nucleotides: 7. This CDR3 has 16 residues.